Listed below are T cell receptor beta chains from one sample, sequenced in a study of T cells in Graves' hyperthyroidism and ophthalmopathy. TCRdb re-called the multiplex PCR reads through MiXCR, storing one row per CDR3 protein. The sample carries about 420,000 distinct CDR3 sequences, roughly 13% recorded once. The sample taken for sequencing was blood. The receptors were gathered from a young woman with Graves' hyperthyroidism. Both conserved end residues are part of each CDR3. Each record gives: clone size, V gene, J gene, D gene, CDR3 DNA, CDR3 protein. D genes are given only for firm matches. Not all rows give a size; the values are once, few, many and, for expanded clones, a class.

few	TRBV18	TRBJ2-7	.	TGTGCCAGCTCACCAAGGGACCTGGGACGAGCGATCGCCTACGAGCAGTACTTC	CASSPRDLGRAIAYEQYF
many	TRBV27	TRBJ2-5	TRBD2	TGTGCCAGCAGTTCGGGACTAGCGGGAGTTAGAGAGACCCAGTACTTC	CASSSGLAGVRETQYF
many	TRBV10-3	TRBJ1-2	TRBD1	TGTGCCATCAGCATTGAGGGGACAGCCCTCTATGGCTACACCTTC	CAISIEGTALYGYTF
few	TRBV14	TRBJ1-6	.	TGTGCCAGCAGCCAAAACAGCGATTCACCCCTCCACTTT	CASSQNSDSPLHF
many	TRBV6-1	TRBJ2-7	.	TGTGCCAGCAGTCCCCTAGAGCCCGAGCAGTACTTC	CASSPLEPEQYF
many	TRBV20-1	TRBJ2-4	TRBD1	TGCAGTGCCTTAACCGGGACAGGGCCCAAAAACATTCAGTACTTC	CSALTGTGPKNIQYF
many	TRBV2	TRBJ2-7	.	TGTGCCAGCAGGGGGCGGGGCCCCTCCTACGAGCAGTACTTC	CASRGRGPSYEQYF
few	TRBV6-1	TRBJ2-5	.	TGTGCCAGCAGCCGGGCGGGGCCAGAGACCCAGTACTTC	CASSRAGPETQYF
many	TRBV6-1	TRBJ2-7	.	TGTGCCAGCAGTGAAGTAGGGGGGCCCCCTTACGAGCAGTACTTC	CASSEVGGPPYEQYF
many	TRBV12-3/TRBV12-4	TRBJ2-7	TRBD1	TGTGCCAGCAGTTCCCAACCCTTGGGACAGGGGAGCTCCTACGAGCAGTACTTC	CASSSQPLGQGSSYEQYF
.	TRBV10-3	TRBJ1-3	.	TGTGCCAGCAGTGAGCATGGGGCAAGCTCTGGAAACACCATATATTTT	CASSEHGASSGNTIYF
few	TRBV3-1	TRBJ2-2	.	TGTGCCAGCAGCCAAGTACAGGGAATAGGGGCCGGGGAGCTGTTTTTT	CASSQVQGIGAGELFF
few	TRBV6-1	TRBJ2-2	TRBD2	TGTGCCAGCACTGGACTAGCGGATAACACCGGGGAGCTGTTTTTT	CASTGLADNTGELFF
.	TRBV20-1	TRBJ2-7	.	TGCAGTGCACCTCCGTGCCCCTACGAGCAGTACTTC	CSAPPCPYEQYF
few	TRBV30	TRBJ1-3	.	TGTGCCTGGAGTCACTCTGGAAACACCATATATTTT	CAWSHSGNTIYF
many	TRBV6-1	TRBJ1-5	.	TGTGCCAGCAGTGCTCGACTGAGCAATCAGCCCCAGCATTTT	CASSARLSNQPQHF
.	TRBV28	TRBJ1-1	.	TGTGCCAGCGGTCGCTCGAGGGTGAGGGCTTTCTTT	CASGRSRVRAFF
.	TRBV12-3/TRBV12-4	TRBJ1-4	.	TGTGCCAGCAGGAAAGGGAGCTTTAATGAAAAACTGTTTTTT	CASRKGSFNEKLFF
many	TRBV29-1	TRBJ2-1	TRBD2	TGCAGCGTGGCCGGGACTAGAAGTAATTACAATGAGCAGTTCTTC	CSVAGTRSNYNEQFF
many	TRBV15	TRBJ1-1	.	TGTGCCACCAGCCCAACCTGGGCTCGGACTGAAGCTTTCTTT	CATSPTWARTEAFF
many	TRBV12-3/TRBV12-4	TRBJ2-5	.	TGTGCCAGCAGTATTCTGACTAGTGAGACCCAGTACTTC	CASSILTSETQYF
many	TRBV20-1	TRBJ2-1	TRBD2	TGCAGTTCCTTCGGGACTAGTGACAATGAGCAGTTCTTC	CSSFGTSDNEQFF
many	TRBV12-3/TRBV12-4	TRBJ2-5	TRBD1	TGTGCCAGCAGTTCCGACAGGGGGACCCGAGAGACCCAGTACTTC	CASSSDRGTRETQYF
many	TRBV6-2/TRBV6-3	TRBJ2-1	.	TGTGCCAGCAGTTCCGGCCTAAAGCTCCATGAGCAGTTCTTC	CASSSGLKLHEQFF
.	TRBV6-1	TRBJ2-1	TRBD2	TGTGCCAGCAGTGCCCAGGTGGGCGGGAGAAATGAGCAGTTCTTC	CASSAQVGGRNEQFF
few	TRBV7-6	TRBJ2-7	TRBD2	TGTGCCAGCAGCACTGTCCTAGCGGGAGAACGGTACGAGCAGTACTTC	CASSTVLAGERYEQYF
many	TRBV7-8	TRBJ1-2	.	TGTGCCAGCAGCTTAAGCACATATGGCTACACCTTC	CASSLSTYGYTF
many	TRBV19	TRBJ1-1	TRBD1	TGTGCCAGTACCCCGGGACAGGGGAGCACTGAAGCTTTCTTT	CASTPGQGSTEAFF
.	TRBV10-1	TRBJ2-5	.	TGCGCCAGCAGTGAGGGAGCCGGGGAGGCGGAGACCCAGTACTTC	CASSEGAGEAETQYF
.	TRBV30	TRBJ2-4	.	TGTGCCTGGAGTGTTGGTAGCTTGATGGGAAACATTCAGTACTTC	CAWSVGSLMGNIQYF
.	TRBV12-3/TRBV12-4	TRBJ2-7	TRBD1	TGTGCCAGCAGCCAACCCGGGACAGCCCACTACGAGCAGTACTTC	CASSQPGTAHYEQYF
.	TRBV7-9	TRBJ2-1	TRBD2	TGTGCCAGCAGCTTATTTCTGGGGGGAGGGAAGGGTGAGCAGTTCTTC	CASSLFLGGGKGEQFF
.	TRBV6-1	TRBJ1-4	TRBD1	TGTGCCAGCAAAAGGGACAGCCAAAATGAAAAACTGTTTTTT	CASKRDSQNEKLFF
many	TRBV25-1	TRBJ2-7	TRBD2	TGTGCCAGCAGTGAATCGACTAGCGGGAGCCGGCGAGAGCAGTACTTC	CASSESTSGSRREQYF
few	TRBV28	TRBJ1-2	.	TGTGCCACGCTTGGGGTTGGCTACACCTTC	CATLGVGYTF
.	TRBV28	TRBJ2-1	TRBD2	TGTGCCAGTAATCTAGAGACTAGCGGAAATGAGCAGTTCTTC	CASNLETSGNEQFF
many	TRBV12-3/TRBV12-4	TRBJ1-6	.	TGTGCCAGCAGCCTAGCAGGGAAGGGCTCACCCCTCCACTTT	CASSLAGKGSPLHF
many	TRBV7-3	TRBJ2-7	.	TGTGCCAGCAGCTTAACTACGGCAGACTTAGTCTACGAGCAGTACTTC	CASSLTTADLVYEQYF
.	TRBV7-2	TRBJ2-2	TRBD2	TGTGCCAGCAGCTTAGTCCCTAGGGGACTAGCCCAGGAGCTGTTTTTT	CASSLVPRGLAQELFF
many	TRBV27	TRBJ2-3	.	TGTGCCAGCAGTTTGGGCAGCCGCACAGATACGCAGTATTTT	CASSLGSRTDTQYF
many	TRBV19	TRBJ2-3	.	TGTGCCAGTAGTATAGATTCGGGAACAGATACGCAGTATTTT	CASSIDSGTDTQYF
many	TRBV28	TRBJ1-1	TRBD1	TGTGCCAGCAGAGCAGGGGGGCTGAACACTGAAGCTTTCTTT	CASRAGGLNTEAFF
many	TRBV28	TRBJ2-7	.	TGTGCCAGCAGTCGGACCCTTTACGAGCAGTACTTC	CASSRTLYEQYF
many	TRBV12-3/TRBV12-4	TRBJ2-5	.	TGTGCCAGCAGTCCAACTGACAGGCCTCAAGAGACCCAGTACTTC	CASSPTDRPQETQYF
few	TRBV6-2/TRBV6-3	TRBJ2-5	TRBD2	TGTGCCAGCAGTTACCGCAGACTAGCGGGATTCTTGGAGTACTTC	CASSYRRLAGFLEYF
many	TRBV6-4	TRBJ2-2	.	TGTGCCAGCGACCCTCCGGGGGCACGGAACACCGGGGAGCTGTTTTTT	CASDPPGARNTGELFF
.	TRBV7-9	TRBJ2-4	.	TGTGCCAGCAGCAGCCCAGATCGGGGAAACATTCAGTACTTC	CASSSPDRGNIQYF
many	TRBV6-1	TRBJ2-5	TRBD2	TGTGCCAGCAGCCTAGCGGGAGGGCCCCAAGAGACCCAGTACTTC	CASSLAGGPQETQYF
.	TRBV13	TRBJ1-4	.	TGTGCCAGCAGCTTAAGTCAGGGCGAGGAACTGTTTTTT	CASSLSQGEELFF
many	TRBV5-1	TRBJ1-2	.	TGCGCCAATCTTGAGGCAGCAGACTATGGCTACACCTTC	CANLEAADYGYTF
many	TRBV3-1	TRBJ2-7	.	TGTGCCAGCAGCCCTGTTCAGATGGGGGGCGAGCAGTACTTC	CASSPVQMGGEQYF